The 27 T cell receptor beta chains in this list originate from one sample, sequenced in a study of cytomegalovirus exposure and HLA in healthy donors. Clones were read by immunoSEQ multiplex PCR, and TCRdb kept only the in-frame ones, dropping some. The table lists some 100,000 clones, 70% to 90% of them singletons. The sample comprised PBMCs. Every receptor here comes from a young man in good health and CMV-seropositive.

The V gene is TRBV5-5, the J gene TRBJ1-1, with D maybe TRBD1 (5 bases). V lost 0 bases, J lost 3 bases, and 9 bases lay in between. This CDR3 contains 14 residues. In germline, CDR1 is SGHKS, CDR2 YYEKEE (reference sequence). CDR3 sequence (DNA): TGTGCCAGCAGCTTGGAATTCAGGGACACTGAAGCTTTCTTT. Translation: CASSLEFRDTEAFF.

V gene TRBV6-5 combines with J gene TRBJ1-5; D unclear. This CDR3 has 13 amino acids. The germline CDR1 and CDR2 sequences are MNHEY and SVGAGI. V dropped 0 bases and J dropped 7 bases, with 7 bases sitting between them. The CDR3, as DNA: TGTGCCAGCAGTTACTCGAATCGGCAGCCCCAGCATTTT. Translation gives CASSYSNRQPQHF.

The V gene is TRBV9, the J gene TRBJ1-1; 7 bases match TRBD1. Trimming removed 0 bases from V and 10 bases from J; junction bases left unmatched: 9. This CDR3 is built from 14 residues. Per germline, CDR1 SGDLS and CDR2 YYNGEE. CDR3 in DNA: TGTGCCAGCAGCGTAGGAACTGGGGGACAGAGAGCTTTCTTT. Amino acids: CASSVGTGGQRAFF.

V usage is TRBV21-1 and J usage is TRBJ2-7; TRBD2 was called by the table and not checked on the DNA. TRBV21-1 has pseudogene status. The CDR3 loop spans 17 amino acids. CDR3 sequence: CASSNRRGDLLCYEQYF. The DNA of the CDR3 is TGTGCCAGCAGCAATAGGCGGGGCGATCTTCTCTGTTACGAGCAGTACTTC.

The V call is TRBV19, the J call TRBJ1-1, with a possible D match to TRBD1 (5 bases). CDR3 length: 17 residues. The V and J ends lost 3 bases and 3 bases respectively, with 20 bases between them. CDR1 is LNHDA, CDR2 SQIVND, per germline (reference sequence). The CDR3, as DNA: TGTGCCAGTAGTATTAACCTCCAGGGAACCCCTCACACTGAAGCTTTCTTT. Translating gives CASSINLQGTPHTEAFF.

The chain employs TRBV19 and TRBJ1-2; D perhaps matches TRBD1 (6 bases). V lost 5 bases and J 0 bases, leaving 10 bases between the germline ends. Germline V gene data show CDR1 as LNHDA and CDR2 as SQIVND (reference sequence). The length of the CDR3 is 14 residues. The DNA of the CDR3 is TGTGCCAGTAGTCGGACAGCATCTAACTATGGCTACACCTTC. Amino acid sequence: CASSRTASNYGYTF.

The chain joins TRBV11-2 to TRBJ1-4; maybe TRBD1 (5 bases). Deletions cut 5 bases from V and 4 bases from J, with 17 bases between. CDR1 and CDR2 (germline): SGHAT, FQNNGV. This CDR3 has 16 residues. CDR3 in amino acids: CASSHLRITGNEKLFF. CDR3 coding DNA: TGTGCCAGCAGCCACCTTAGGATTACAGGTAATGAAAAACTGTTTTTT.

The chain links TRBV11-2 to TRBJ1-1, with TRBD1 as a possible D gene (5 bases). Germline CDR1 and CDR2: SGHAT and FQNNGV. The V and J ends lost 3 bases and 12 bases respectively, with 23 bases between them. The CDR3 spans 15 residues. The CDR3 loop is CASSFLQGQPPEPFF. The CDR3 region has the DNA TGTGCCAGCAGCTTTTTGCAGGGTCAGCCCCCCGAGCCTTTCTTT.

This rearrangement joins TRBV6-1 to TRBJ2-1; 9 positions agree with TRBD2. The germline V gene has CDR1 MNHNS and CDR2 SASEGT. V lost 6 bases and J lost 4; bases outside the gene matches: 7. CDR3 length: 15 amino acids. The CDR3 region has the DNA TGTGCCAGCAGCCTTAGCGGGGGTGGATACAATGAGCAGTTCTTC. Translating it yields CASSLSGGGYNEQFF.

The CDR3 DNA sequence: TGTGCCAGCAGCTTAGCGGGCCACCGGGAGCTGTTTTTT. Its protein product is CASSLAGHRELFF. This rearrangement joins TRBV7-9 to TRBJ2-2, with unresolved D. The germline gives CDR1 SEHNR, CDR2 FQNEAQ (reference sequence). This CDR3 contains 13 residues. Between the trimmed V and J ends, which lost 0 bases and 9 bases, there was a span of 8 bases. Complete variable domain (other parts from reference TRBV7-9 and TRBJ2-2): DTGVSQNPRHKITKRGQNVTFRCDPISEHNRLYWYRQTLGQGPEFLTYFQNEAQLEKSRLLSDRFSAERPKGSFSTLEIQRTEQGDSAMYLCASSLAGHRELFFGEGSRLTVL.

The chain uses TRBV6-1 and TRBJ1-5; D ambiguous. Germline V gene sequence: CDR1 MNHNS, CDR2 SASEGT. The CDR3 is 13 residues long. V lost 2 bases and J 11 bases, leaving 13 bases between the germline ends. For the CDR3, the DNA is TGTGCCAGCAGTGAATTGTGGGAGAAGGCCCAGCATTTT. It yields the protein CASSELWEKAQHF.

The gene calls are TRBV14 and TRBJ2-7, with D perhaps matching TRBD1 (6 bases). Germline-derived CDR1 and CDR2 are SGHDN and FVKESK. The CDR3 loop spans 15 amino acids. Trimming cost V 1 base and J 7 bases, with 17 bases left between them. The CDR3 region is CASSQATGYSGEQYF. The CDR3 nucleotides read TGTGCCAGCAGCCAAGCCACAGGGTACTCTGGGGAGCAGTACTTC.

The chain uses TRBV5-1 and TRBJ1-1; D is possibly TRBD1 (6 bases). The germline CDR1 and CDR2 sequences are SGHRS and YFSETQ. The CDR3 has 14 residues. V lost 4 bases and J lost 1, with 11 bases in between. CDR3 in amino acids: CASSSQGTNTEAFF. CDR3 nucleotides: TGCGCCAGCAGCAGTCAGGGGACGAACACTGAAGCTTTCTTT.

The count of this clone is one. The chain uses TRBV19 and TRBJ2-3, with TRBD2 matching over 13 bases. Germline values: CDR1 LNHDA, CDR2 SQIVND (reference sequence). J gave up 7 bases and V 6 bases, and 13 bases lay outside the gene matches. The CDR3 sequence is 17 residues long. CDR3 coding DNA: TGTGCCAGTAGCCGGCGGCCGACTAGCGGGGGGACAAATACGCAGTATTTT. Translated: CASSRRPTSGGTNTQYF.

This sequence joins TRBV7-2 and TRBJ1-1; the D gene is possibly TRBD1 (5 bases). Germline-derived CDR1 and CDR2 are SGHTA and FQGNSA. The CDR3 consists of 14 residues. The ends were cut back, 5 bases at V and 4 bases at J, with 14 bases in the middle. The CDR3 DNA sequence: TGTGCCAGCAGCGCTTTGGGGCGCGGCACTGAAGCTTTCTTT. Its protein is CASSALGRGTEAFF.

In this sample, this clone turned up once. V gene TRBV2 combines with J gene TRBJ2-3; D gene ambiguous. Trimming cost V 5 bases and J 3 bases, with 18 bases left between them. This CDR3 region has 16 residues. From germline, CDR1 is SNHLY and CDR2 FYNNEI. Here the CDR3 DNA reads TGTGCCAGCAGTACTCAACCAAACTATTTAACAGATACGCAGTATTTT. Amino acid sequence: CASSTQPNYLTDTQYF.

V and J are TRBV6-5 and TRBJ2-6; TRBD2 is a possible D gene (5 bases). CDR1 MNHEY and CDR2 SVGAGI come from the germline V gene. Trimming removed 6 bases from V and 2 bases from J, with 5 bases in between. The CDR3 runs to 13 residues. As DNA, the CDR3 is TGTGCCAGCAGGGGAGCTGGGGCCAACGTCCTGACTTTC. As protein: CASRGAGANVLTF.

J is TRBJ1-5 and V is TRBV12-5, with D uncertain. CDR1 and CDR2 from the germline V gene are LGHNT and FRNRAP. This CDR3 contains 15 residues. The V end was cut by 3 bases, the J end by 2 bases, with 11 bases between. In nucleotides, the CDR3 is TGTGCTAGTGGTTTACCCGCCGGTGGCAATCAGCCCCAGCATTTT. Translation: CASGLPAGGNQPQHF.

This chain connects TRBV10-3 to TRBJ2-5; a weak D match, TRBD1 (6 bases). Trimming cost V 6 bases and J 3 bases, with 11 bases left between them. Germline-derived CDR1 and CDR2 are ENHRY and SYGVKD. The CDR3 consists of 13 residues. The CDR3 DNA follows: TGTGCCATCAGCAACAGGGTTGAAGAGACCCAGTACTTC. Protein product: CAISNRVEETQYF.

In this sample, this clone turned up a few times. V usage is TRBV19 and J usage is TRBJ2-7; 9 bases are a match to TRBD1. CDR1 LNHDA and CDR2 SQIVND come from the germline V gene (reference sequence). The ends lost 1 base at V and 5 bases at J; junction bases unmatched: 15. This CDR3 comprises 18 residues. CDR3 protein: CASSIVLTRTGAVNEQYF. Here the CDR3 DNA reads TGTGCCAGTAGTATAGTGCTAACGAGGACAGGGGCGGTCAACGAGCAGTACTTC.

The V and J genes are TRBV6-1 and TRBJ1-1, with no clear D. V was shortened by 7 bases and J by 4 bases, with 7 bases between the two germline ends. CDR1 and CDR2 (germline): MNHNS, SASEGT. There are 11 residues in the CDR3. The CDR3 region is CASTRGTEAFF. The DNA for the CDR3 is TGTGCCAGCACCCGGGGCACTGAAGCTTTCTTT.

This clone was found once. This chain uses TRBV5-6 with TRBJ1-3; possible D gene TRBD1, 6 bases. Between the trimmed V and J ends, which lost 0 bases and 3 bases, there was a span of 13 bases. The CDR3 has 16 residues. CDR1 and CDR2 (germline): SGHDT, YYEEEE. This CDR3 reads CASSLEAGASGNTIYF. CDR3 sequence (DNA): TGTGCCAGCAGCTTGGAAGCGGGGGCAAGTGGAAACACCATATATTTT.

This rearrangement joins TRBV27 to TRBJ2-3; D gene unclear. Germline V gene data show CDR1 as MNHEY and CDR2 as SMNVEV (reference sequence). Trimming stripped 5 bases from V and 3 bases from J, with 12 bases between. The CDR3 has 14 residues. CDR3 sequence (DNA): TGTGCCAGCAGTACGCTGGCCGGGACAGATACGCAGTATTTT. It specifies CASSTLAGTDTQYF.

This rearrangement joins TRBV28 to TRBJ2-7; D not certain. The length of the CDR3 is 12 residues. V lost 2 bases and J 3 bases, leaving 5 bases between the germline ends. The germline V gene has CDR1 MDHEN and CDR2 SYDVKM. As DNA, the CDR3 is TGTGCCAGCAGTTTAGTCAGCTACGAGCAGTACTTC. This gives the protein CASSLVSYEQYF.

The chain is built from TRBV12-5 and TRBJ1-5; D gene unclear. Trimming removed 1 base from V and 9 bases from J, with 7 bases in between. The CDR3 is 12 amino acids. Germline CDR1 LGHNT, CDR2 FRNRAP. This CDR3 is CASGLERGPQHF. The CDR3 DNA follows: TGTGCTAGTGGTTTGGAACGGGGGCCCCAGCATTTT.

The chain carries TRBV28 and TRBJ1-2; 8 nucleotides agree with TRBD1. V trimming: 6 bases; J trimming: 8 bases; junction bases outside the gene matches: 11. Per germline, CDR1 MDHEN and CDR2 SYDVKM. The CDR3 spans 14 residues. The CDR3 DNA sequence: TGTGCCAGCAGGATTTCGGGACAGGCGCCGGGCTACACCTTC. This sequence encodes CASRISGQAPGYTF.

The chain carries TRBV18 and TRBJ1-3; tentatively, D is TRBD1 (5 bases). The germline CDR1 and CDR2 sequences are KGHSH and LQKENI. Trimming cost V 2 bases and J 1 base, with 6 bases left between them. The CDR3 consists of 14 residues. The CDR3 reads CASSPRGSGNTIYF. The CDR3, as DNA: TGTGCCAGCTCACCAAGGGGATCTGGAAACACCATATATTTT.